The 11 T cell receptor beta chains given below trace back to one sample, sequenced in a study of regulatory T cells in long-lasting Graves disease. The sample's time point: persistent/refractory GD, antithyroid drugs over 5 years with positive TRAb. The TCR library was made from RNA extracted from PBMCs. Combining iRepertoire HTBI primers with Arm-PCR of CDR3 regions, the authors built TCR beta libraries. Each CDR3 protein gets one entry after TCRdb re-called the multiplex PCR reads with MiXCR. The sample lists fewer than 400,000 distinct CDR3 sequences, 20% occurring once. The material was peripheral blood mononuclear cells (PBMCs), obtained when the disease was refractory, from a patient treated with antithyroid drugs. The source is a female donor with Graves disease.

This clonotype has at least ten counts. The V gene is TRBV28, the J gene TRBJ1-2; maybe TRBD1 (6 bases). The CDR3 covers 15 residues. V was cut by 7 bases and J by 4 bases, with 19 bases left in between. The germline CDR1 and CDR2 sequences are MDHEN and SYDVKM. CDR3 sequence: CASNPRGGFIYGYTF. The CDR3 region has the DNA TGTGCCAGCAACCCTAGGGGGGGTTTCATCTATGGCTACACCTTC.

Concerning this clonotype: A much larger clonotype is one base distant, so this may be a read error. This sequence joins TRBV7-8 and TRBJ1-6; D perhaps matches TRBD1 (5 bases). The germline CDR1 and CDR2 sequences are SGHVS and FQNEAQ. The CDR3 extends over 15 amino acids. V lost 4 bases and J lost 5, with 12 bases in between. CDR3 nucleotides: TGTGCCAGCAGCTCAACGGGGCAGGATAATTCACCCCTCCACTTT. It specifies CASSSTGQDNSPLHF.

This chain joins TRBV10-3 and TRBJ2-2; the match to TRBD2 covers 8 bases. The CDR3 contains 15 residues. The germline V gene has CDR1 ENHRY and CDR2 SYGVKD. The V and J ends lost 5 bases and 3 bases, in that order; junction bases with no gene match: 5. The CDR3 reads CAISSGTRYTGELFF. The CDR3 nucleotides are TGTGCCATCAGTTCCGGGACTAGATACACCGGGGAGCTGTTTTTT.

V gene TRBV5-1 combines with J gene TRBJ2-2, with no clear D. V lost 4 bases and J lost 5, with 12 bases in between. Germline assignment: CDR1 SGHRS and CDR2 YFSETQ. The CDR3 runs to 14 residues. CDR3 in amino acids: CASSQTQRTGELFF. In DNA form, the CDR3 reads TGCGCCAGCAGCCAGACCCAACGGACCGGGGAGCTGTTTTTT.

This clonotype appeared once. V gene TRBV7-2 combines with J gene TRBJ2-5; D not resolved. Germline V gene data show CDR1 as SGHTA and CDR2 as FQGNSA. Trimming shortened V by 2 bases and J by 1 base, and 5 bases separated the two germline ends. The CDR3 contains 13 residues. In DNA form, the CDR3 reads TGTGCCAGCAGCTTATACCCCCAAGAGACCCAGTACTTC. Translating gives CASSLYPQETQYF.

This clonotype was found many times. The CDR3, as DNA: TGTGCCACTCTGGACAGGCGACTTGGGAGCAATCAGCCCCAGCATTTT. It translates to CATLDRRLGSNQPQHF. The chain joins TRBV28 to TRBJ1-5; 7 nucleotides match TRBD1. V shed 10 bases and J 1 base; nucleotides not matched to a gene: 13. Germline V gene sequence: CDR1 MDHEN, CDR2 SYDVKM. The CDR3 covers 16 residues.

This rearrangement joins TRBV20-1 to TRBJ2-7, with TRBD2 matching 9 bases. This CDR3 has 16 residues. Germline loops: CDR1 DFQATT, CDR2 SNEGSKA (reference sequence). V was pared by 1 base and J by 1 base, with 8 bases of the junction left unmatched. In nucleotides, the CDR3 is TGCAGTGCTAGAGTCCCTCTAGCGGGATTTTCCTACGAGCAGTACTTC. This codes for CSARVPLAGFSYEQYF.

This clonotype came up many times. V gene TRBV2 combines with J gene TRBJ1-5; TRBD1 aligns across 8 bases. CDR3 size: 15 residues. Germline assignment: CDR1 SNHLY and CDR2 FYNNEI. Trimming took 3 bases from V and 5 from J; bases not matched to a gene: 6. CDR3: CASSEPGQGYQPQHF. The CDR3 DNA sequence: TGTGCCAGCAGTGAGCCTGGACAGGGCTATCAGCCCCAGCATTTT.

This chain connects TRBV5-4 to TRBJ1-5; the D is unclear. Germline V gene lookup returns CDR1 SGHNT and CDR2 YYREEE (reference sequence). Trimming took off 7 bases at V and 5 bases at J, with 28 bases between the two ends. The CDR3 loop spans 18 amino acids. This CDR3 reads CASSFLSAPGSFHQPQHF. In DNA form, the CDR3 reads TGTGCCAGCTCATTTCTGTCGGCCCCAGGATCCTTTCATCAGCCCCAGCATTTT.

This clonotype was seen more than once but under ten times. This rearrangement joins TRBV30 to TRBJ2-3, with a tentative D call TRBD2 (5 bases). This CDR3 region has 14 residues. Germline V gives CDR1 GTSNPN, CDR2 SVGIG (reference sequence). The V end was cut by 4 bases, the J end by 5 bases, with 16 bases between. The CDR3 DNA reads as TGTGCCTGGACCAAGACTACATTAGGAGATACGCAGTATTTT. Protein: CAWTKTTLGDTQYF.

This clonotype has a count of ten or more. The chain uses TRBV20-1 and TRBJ1-1; D is undetermined. The ends were cut back, 2 bases at V and 1 base at J, with 8 bases in the middle. In germline, CDR1 is DFQATT, CDR2 SNEGSKA (reference sequence). There are 13 residues in the CDR3. The CDR3 region has the DNA TGCAGTGCTAGATTCTGGGGGAACACTGAAGCTTTCTTT. Translated, it gives CSARFWGNTEAFF.